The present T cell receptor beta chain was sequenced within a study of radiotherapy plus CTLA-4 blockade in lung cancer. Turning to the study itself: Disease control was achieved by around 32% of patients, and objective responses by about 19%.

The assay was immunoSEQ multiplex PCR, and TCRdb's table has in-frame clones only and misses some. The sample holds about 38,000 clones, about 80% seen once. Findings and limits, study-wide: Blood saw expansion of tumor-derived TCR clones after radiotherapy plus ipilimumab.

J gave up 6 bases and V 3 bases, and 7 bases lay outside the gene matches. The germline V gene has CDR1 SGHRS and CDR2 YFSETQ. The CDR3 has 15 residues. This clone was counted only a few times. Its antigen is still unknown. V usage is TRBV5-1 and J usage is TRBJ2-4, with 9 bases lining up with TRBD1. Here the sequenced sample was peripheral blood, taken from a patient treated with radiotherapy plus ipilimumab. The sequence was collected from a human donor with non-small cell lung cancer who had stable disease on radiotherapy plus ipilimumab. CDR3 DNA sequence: TGCGCCAGCAGCTGGGGGGACAGGGTGGTAAACATTCAGTACTTC. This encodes CASSWGDRVVNIQYF.